Listed here is a single T cell receptor (beta chain). This entry belongs to a study of monozygotic twins with inflammatory bowel disease. TCRdb re-called the 5' RACE reads and shows each CDR3 protein once, DNA omitted. This sample contains 200,000 to 250,000 distinct CDR3 sequences. The CDR3 is made up of 14 amino acids. The germline V gene encodes CDR1 SNHLY and CDR2 FYNNEI. The sequence derives from a human donor with ulcerative colitis or Crohn's disease, or a healthy co-twin of an affected twin (not recorded which). The rearrangement uses TRBV2 and TRBJ2-1. The sequenced sample was blood. CDR3 amino acids: CASEGTESYNEQFF.